This T cell receptor beta chain was captured by sequencing in a study of a mutant IDH1 vaccine in newly diagnosed glioma. The V and J ends lost 0 bases and 9 bases, in that order; junction bases with no gene match: 5. CDR1 LGHNA and CDR2 YSLEER come from the germline V gene. The CDR3 has 14 residues. As for time point: week 11, during vaccination. The study gave 300 ug of mutant IDH1 20-mer peptide per vaccine dose, with topical imiquimod. As regards this clone: The antigen is unknown.

Generated by immunoSEQ multiplex PCR, the TCRdb table keeps only in-frame clones and is missing some. The sample shows about 130,000 clones, 80% of them seen only once. The receptor was derived from a man between 40 and 49 years old with glioma. Sample: PBMCs, taken from a glioma patient whose treatment included an IDH1 peptide vaccine. This chain uses TRBV4-3 with TRBJ2-1; 7 positions match TRBD2. CDR3 protein: CASSQDLTSAEQFF. The CDR3 DNA follows: TGCGCCAGCAGCCAAGACTTAACTAGCGCTGAGCAGTTCTTC.